Presented here are 20 T cell receptor beta chains from one specimen sequenced in a study of blood T cell repertoires in COVID-19. Only in-frame clones appear in the TCRdb table, and some are missing; sequencing was by immunoSEQ multiplex PCR. The table has about 180,000 clones, 81% seen once; the top ten hold 12%. Source material: peripheral blood. The receptors stem from a woman over 75 with COVID-19, enrolled during active disease.

The chain employs TRBV5-8 and TRBJ1-5; D perhaps matches TRBD1 (5 bases). The CDR3 totals 16 residues. Looked up from germline, CDR1 is SGHTS and CDR2 is YDEGEE. V was shortened by 5 bases and J by 4 bases, with 19 bases between the two germline ends. In DNA, the CDR3 is TGTGCCAGCAGTCCTCTGCAGGGAAGTGGAAATCAGCCCCAGCATTTT. It encodes CASSPLQGSGNQPQHF.

This chain joins TRBV6-2 or TRBV6-3 and TRBJ2-2; TRBD1 aligns across 8 bases. In germline, CDR1 is MNHEY, CDR2 SVGEGT. The CDR3 is 16 residues long. Trimming at V came to 5 bases and at J to 4 bases, leaving 9 bases not matched to a gene. The CDR3 coding sequence is TGTGCCAGCAGTCGTCCGTCAGGGGGCCTCACCGGGGAGCTGTTTTTT. This gives the protein CASSRPSGGLTGELFF.

As concerns this clone: Within the sample, other DNA sequences also encode this same CDR3. CDR3 protein: CASSLGTGGSYEQYF. CDR3 DNA: TGCGCCAGCAGCTTGGGGACAGGGGGCTCCTACGAGCAGTACTTC. V is TRBV5-1 and J is TRBJ2-7; TRBD1 matches at 10 bases. Trimming cost V 0 bases and J 0 bases; bases outside gene matches: 0. In germline, CDR1 is SGHRS, CDR2 YFSETQ. This CDR3 has 15 amino acids.

The rearrangement uses TRBV10-3 and TRBJ2-3, with 10 nucleotides matching TRBD2. The CDR3 is 16 residues long. Germline V lookup: CDR1 ENHRY, CDR2 SYGVKD. Unmatched junction bases numbered 6, after V lost 4 bases and J lost 2 bases. Written as DNA, the CDR3 is TGTGCCATCAGTGGGTCCCTAGCGGGGGACACAGATACGCAGTATTTT. It translates to CAISGSLAGDTDTQYF.

The chain uses TRBV2 and TRBJ2-1; the D gene is possibly TRBD1 (5 bases). Trimming pared 4 bases from V and 7 bases from J, leaving 11 bases between. This CDR3 comprises 13 residues. Per the germline V gene, CDR1 is SNHLY and CDR2 is FYNNEI. The CDR3 region is CASSVGRANEQFF. CDR3 bases: TGTGCCAGCAGTGTGGGCAGGGCGAATGAGCAGTTCTTC.

The chain employs TRBV6-5 and TRBJ1-5; D not resolved. Germline V gives CDR1 MNHEY, CDR2 SVGAGI. V was pared by 7 bases and J by 2 bases, with 15 bases between. The CDR3 is 15 amino acids. CDR3: CASKPAILGNQPQHF. CDR3 nucleotides: TGTGCCAGCAAACCAGCCATCCTAGGCAATCAGCCCCAGCATTTT.

This chain links TRBV7-3 with TRBJ2-1, with 13 bases fitting TRBD2. CDR1 SGHTA and CDR2 FQGTGA come from the germline V gene. The CDR3 is 16 amino acids. The trim removed 5 bases at V and 7 bases at J, leaving 8 bases unmatched. Here the CDR3 reads CASSLGLAGLGNEQFF. The CDR3 DNA is TGTGCCAGCAGCCTGGGACTAGCGGGGCTGGGGAATGAGCAGTTCTTC.

V gene TRBV4-3 combines with J gene TRBJ1-4; D might be TRBD1 (6 bases). Germline V gene data show CDR1 as LGHNA and CDR2 as YSLEER. V lost 0 bases and J lost 6, with 8 bases in between. The CDR3 has 14 residues. This CDR3 is CASSQDSGDEKLFF. CDR3 DNA sequence: TGCGCCAGCAGCCAAGATTCAGGGGATGAAAAACTGTTTTTT.

V and J are TRBV5-4 and TRBJ2-5; perhaps TRBD1 as D (6 bases). V gave up 4 bases and J gave up 4 bases, with 11 bases separating them. The germline gives CDR1 SGHNT, CDR2 YYREEE (reference sequence). This CDR3 comprises 13 residues. The CDR3 nucleotides are TGTGCCAGCAGCCCCAGGGGTTCAGAGACCCAGTACTTC. Protein sequence: CASSPRGSETQYF.

This clone appeared once. The chain employs TRBV7-2 and TRBJ2-7; TRBD2 matches at 9 bases. V gave up 4 bases and J gave up 3 bases; unmatched junction bases: 10. The CDR3 is 16 residues long. Germline V CDR1 and CDR2: SGHTA, FQGNSA. The CDR3 nucleotides read TGTGCCAGCAGCTCCGCGGCGCTAGCGGGATTCTACGAGCAGTACTTC. This translates into CASSSAALAGFYEQYF.

The chain joins TRBV28 to TRBJ1-2; D not resolved. The CDR3 is made up of 14 amino acids. Germline V gene sequence: CDR1 MDHEN, CDR2 SYDVKM. Trimming took 3 bases from V and 4 from J, leaving 12 bases between them. As DNA, the CDR3 is TGTGCCAGCAGTTTGCACCTAAGCTCCTATGGCTACACCTTC. Translation gives CASSLHLSSYGYTF.

The V and J genes are TRBV2 and TRBJ2-2; 8 positions match TRBD2. The germline CDR1 and CDR2 sequences are SNHLY and FYNNEI. V shed 6 bases and J 4 bases; nucleotides not matched to a gene: 4. This CDR3 is built from 14 residues. The CDR3 DNA reads as TGTGCCAGCAGAGGGACTAGAGGCACCGGGGAGCTGTTTTTT. It translates to CASRGTRGTGELFF.

The chain joins TRBV28 to TRBJ2-2; 9 bases map to TRBD1. The CDR3 runs 17 residues. CDR1 and CDR2 from the germline V gene are MDHEN and SYDVKM. Trimming took 7 bases from V and 4 from J; bases not matched to a gene: 13. CDR3 nucleotide sequence: TGTGCCAGCACCACACTCGGGGGGACAGGGTTCACCGGGGAGCTGTTTTTT. Amino acids: CASTTLGGTGFTGELFF.

The rearrangement links TRBV12-3 or TRBV12-4 to TRBJ1-2; D gene ambiguous. V lost 6 bases to trimming and J lost 8 bases, with 16 bases between them. This CDR3 is 13 amino acids long. The CDR3 loop is CASSPGAQRGYTF. The DNA of the CDR3 is TGTGCCAGCAGCCCAGGAGCTCAGCGGGGCTACACCTTC.

The V call is TRBV4-2, the J call TRBJ2-2; possibly TRBD2 for D (5 bases). The CDR3 has 16 residues. Germline assignment: CDR1 LGHNA and CDR2 YNFKEQ. V dropped 4 bases and J dropped 2 bases, with 14 bases sitting between them. Here the CDR3 reads CASSPIARDNTGELFF. The DNA for the CDR3 is TGTGCCAGCAGCCCCATAGCGAGGGATAACACCGGGGAGCTGTTTTTT.

The chain carries TRBV2 and TRBJ2-3; D is possibly TRBD2 (6 bases). The CDR3 runs 13 residues. Germline CDR1 is SNHLY and CDR2 is FYNNEI. The germline V and J ends were trimmed by 8 bases and 4 bases, with 13 bases remaining between them. In nucleotides, the CDR3 is TGTGCCAGCCCAGGGACTTTTTCAGATACGCAGTATTTT. Residues: CASPGTFSDTQYF. Together with reference TRBV2 and TRBJ2-3, the CDR3 gives the full variable domain: EPEVTQTPSHQVTQMGQEVILRCVPISNHLYFYWYRQILGQKVEFLVSFYNNEISEKSEIFDDQFSVERPDGSNFTLKIRSTKLEDSAMYFCASPGTFSDTQYFGPGTRLTVL.

The chain combines TRBV5-1 with TRBJ1-5; 7 bases map to TRBD1. The CDR3 runs 14 residues. Germline assignment: CDR1 SGHRS and CDR2 YFSETQ. V lost 0 bases, J lost 5 bases, and 2 bases stayed unmatched. The CDR3 sequence: CASSLGQGDQPQHF. The DNA for the CDR3 is TGCGCCAGCAGCTTGGGACAGGGAGATCAGCCCCAGCATTTT.

The chain uses TRBV5-8 and TRBJ1-1, with a tentative D call TRBD1 (6 bases). Deletions cut 0 bases from V and 5 bases from J, with 11 bases between. This CDR3 is 14 amino acids long. In germline, CDR1 is SGHTS, CDR2 YDEGEE. DNA for the CDR3: TGTGCCAGCAGCTTGGCCGGCAGGGGAACTGAAGCTTTCTTT. It is translated as CASSLAGRGTEAFF. The whole variable domain, remainder taken from reference TRBV5-8 and TRBJ1-1, is EAGVTQSPTHLIKTRGQQATLRCSPISGHTSVYWYQQALGLGLQFLLWYDEGEERNRGNFPPRFSGRQFPNYSSELNVNALELEDSALYLCASSLAGRGTEAFFGQGTRLTVV.

The table lists this clone with many counts. This sequence joins TRBV4-2 and TRBJ1-6; D gene ambiguous. The CDR3 runs to 15 residues. Deletions cut 3 bases from V and 8 bases from J, with 14 bases between. The germline V gene has CDR1 LGHNA and CDR2 YNFKEQ. In nucleotides, the CDR3 is TGTGCCAGCAGCCACTTGGCAGGAACCGATTCACCCCTCCACTTT. Encoded protein: CASSHLAGTDSPLHF.

This clone was seen once. The chain has TRBV9 and TRBJ1-2; 7 nucleotides agree with TRBD1. Germline CDR1 SGDLS, CDR2 YYNGEE. The CDR3 is 14 amino acids. V was clipped by 0 bases and J by 2 bases; unmatched bases: 1. CDR3 bases: TGTGCCAGCAGCGTAGTGGGACAGAACTATGGCTACACCTTC. It translates to CASSVVGQNYGYTF.